Listed below are T cell receptor beta chains from one sample, sequenced in a study of blood T cell repertoires in COVID-19. TCRdb's copy holds only in-frame clones and misses some; the assay was immunoSEQ multiplex PCR. The sample lists about 250,000 clones, approximately 85% occurring once. The specimen sequenced was peripheral blood. These receptors originate from a human donor with COVID-19, enrolled during active disease. The donor label of this sample is uncertain. Each CDR3 is given with its conserved first and last residue.

j_call v_call cdr3_aa
TRBJ2-7 TRBV28 CASSPGLYEQYF
TRBJ2-6 TRBV6-5 CASSLGRPGANVLTF
TRBJ1-5 TRBV6-2/TRBV6-3 CASSYSNRAGQPQHF
TRBJ2-7 TRBV6-5 CASSRGSRYSYEQYF
TRBJ1-2 TRBV28 CASSAGQGRGNYGYTF
TRBJ1-1 TRBV9 CASSEGGAGAAFF
TRBJ1-3 TRBV6-5 CASSPGGDGNTIYF
TRBJ2-7 TRBV7-9 CASSLVGSMSYEQYF
TRBJ2-1 TRBV19 CASSKGPQGPNEQFF
TRBJ1-2 TRBV28 CASSTDPGQSNGYTF
TRBJ1-1 TRBV7-2 CASSSYRVRAEAFF
TRBJ2-5 TRBV19 CASSPGGRGYRETQYF
TRBJ1-1 TRBV28 CASSSLGRENTEAFF
TRBJ2-7 TRBV15 CATSRDPGTSGGYGQYF
TRBJ1-2 TRBV12-3/TRBV12-4 CASSLWVTNGYTF
TRBJ1-1 TRBV12-3/TRBV12-4 CASSLQRRSEAFF
TRBJ2-5 TRBV9 CASSVASTSGQETQYF
TRBJ1-1 TRBV2 CASSSQNLGTEAFF
TRBJ1-2 TRBV6-6 CASSYNPRDYGYTF
TRBJ1-1 TRBV2 CASSEAQTGGHTEAFF
TRBJ2-3 TRBV28 CASSLGVGLDTDTQYF
TRBJ2-2 TRBV30 CAWSRTSGRGGTGELFF
TRBJ1-4 TRBV4-1 CASSQVGTPDEKLFF
TRBJ2-1 TRBV5-1 CASSPRLAGDNEQFF
TRBJ2-2 TRBV5-1 CASSLEEGGAIPRGTGELFF
TRBJ1-2 TRBV6-5 CASSYSRGAFGYGYTF
TRBJ2-5 TRBV7-7 CASSSSTVETQYF
TRBJ2-3 TRBV4-2 CASSPQGDTQYF
TRBJ2-5 TRBV7-9 CASKTAGQETQYF
TRBJ1-4 TRBV19 CASSEQGYEKLFF
TRBJ2-7 TRBV5-4 CASSSSSGSYEQYF
TRBJ2-5 TRBV29-1 CSVVTGSDTKETQYF
TRBJ2-5 TRBV6-4 CASSQDRGETQYF
TRBJ2-4 TRBV7-9 CASSHSGLDDKNIQYF
TRBJ1-5 TRBV28 CASSSRQGSWQPQHF
TRBJ2-1 TRBV5-1 CASSSGGTADNEQFF
TRBJ1-1 TRBV5-1 CASSLVAEGTEAFF
TRBJ1-2 TRBV5-8 CASSLRGGATHGYTF
TRBJ2-1 TRBV7-2 CASSLRTGYNEQFF
TRBJ2-7 TRBV28 CASRSARGDEQYF
TRBJ2-5 TRBV10-3 CAISDQEETQYF
TRBJ2-2 TRBV28 CASSLPGANTGELFF
TRBJ1-4 TRBV6-5 CASSQDRGYEKLFF
TRBJ2-1 TRBV7-2 CASSLGTYNEQFF
TRBJ2-2 TRBV9 CASSPPTVANTGELFF
TRBJ2-7 TRBV19 CASSWTGRNYEQYF
TRBJ2-5 TRBV19 CASKGRGRETQYF
TRBJ1-5 TRBV5-1 CASSPLGAVNQPQHF
TRBJ2-1 TRBV7-9 CASSSIPGTSGRLDEQFF
TRBJ1-2 TRBV5-6 CASSSQAIYLYGYTF
TRBJ1-1 TRBV3-1/TRBV3-2 CASSPQVRLQGRNTEAFF
TRBJ2-2 TRBV10-3 CAISGAGGHGELFF
TRBJ2-7 TRBV5-4 CASSLTSGIRVEQYF
TRBJ1-1 TRBV6-5 CASSLDRGPSTEAFF
TRBJ2-7 TRBV2 CASEGVGSYEQYF